This entry lists 9 T cell receptor beta chains sequenced from one sample in a study of CD8+ T cells in alopecia areata. Investigators isolated RNA and reverse transcribed it into cDNA to act as the sequencing template. Data came from immunoSEQ multiplex PCR; TCRdb stores just in-frame clones and leaves some out. The repertoire has about 42,000 clones, more than 90% of them found once; the top ten carry under 20%. Treatment indicated: oral pan-JAK inhibitor, 5-10 mg twice daily. The sample consisted of CD8+ T cells sorted from blood, taken at week 24, from a patient treated with tofacitinib. These receptors originate from a human donor with alopecia areata.

This chain joins TRBV11-2 and TRBJ2-3; D call uncertain. The germline CDR1 and CDR2 sequences are SGHAT and FQNNGV. CDR3 size: 13 residues. Between the trimmed V and J ends, which lost 5 bases and 4 bases, there was a span of 10 bases. The CDR3 DNA sequence: TGTGCCAGCAGCGCCCCGCTGGCAGATACGCAGTATTTT. Translating gives CASSAPLADTQYF.

V gene TRBV7-8 combines with J gene TRBJ1-3; perhaps TRBD1 as D (5 bases). Looked up from germline, CDR1 is SGHVS and CDR2 is FQNEAQ. The CDR3 is 15 residues long. The V end lost 5 bases, the J end lost 4 bases, and 15 bases lay between the germline ends. The CDR3 protein is CASSRGAGTGNTIYF. The CDR3 DNA is TGTGCCAGCAGCCGCGGGGCGGGAACGGGAAACACCATATATTTT.

This clone was seen only once. This chain links TRBV27 with TRBJ2-5, with no clear D. CDR1 is MNHEY and CDR2 is SMNVEV in the germline V gene (reference sequence). Trimming shortened V by 6 bases and J by 5 bases, and 7 bases separated the two germline ends. The CDR3 length is 11 residues. The CDR3 nucleotides are TGTGCCAGCAGGACGGGCGAGACCCAGTACTTC. Translation: CASRTGETQYF.

The chain employs TRBV28 and TRBJ2-7, with 9 nucleotides matching TRBD1. The CDR3 has 12 residues. The V and J ends lost 5 bases and 6 bases, in that order; junction bases with no gene match: 2. Per the germline V gene, CDR1 is MDHEN and CDR2 is SYDVKM. CDR3 in DNA: TGTGCCAGCAGTGGGACAGGGCCCGAGCAGTACTTC. This sequence encodes CASSGTGPEQYF.

This clone has more than one count but fewer than ten. This chain joins TRBV7-9 and TRBJ2-2, with D possibly matching TRBD1 (6 bases). The CDR3 sequence is 15 residues long. Trimming cost V 5 bases and J 5 bases, with 15 bases left between them. Germline V gene lookup returns CDR1 SEHNR and CDR2 FQNEAQ (reference sequence). The CDR3 DNA is TGTGCCAGCAGCCTATCCGGGACACAGACCGGGGAGCTGTTTTTT. Amino acids: CASSLSGTQTGELFF. The complete variable domain, with remaining parts taken from reference TRBV7-9 and TRBJ2-2, reads DTGVSQNPRHKITKRGQNVTFRCDPISEHNRLYWYRQTLGQGPEFLTYFQNEAQLEKSRLLSDRFSAERPKGSFSTLEIQRTEQGDSAMYLCASSLSGTQTGELFFGEGSRLTVL.

The chain combines TRBV14 with TRBJ1-1, with D unclear. The V and J ends lost 1 base and 7 bases respectively, with 7 bases between them. Per germline, CDR1 SGHDN and CDR2 FVKESK. This CDR3 spans 12 amino acids. CDR3 sequence (DNA): TGTGCCAGCAGCCAAGTTAAGGGTGAAGCTTTCTTT. Its protein is CASSQVKGEAFF. Based on the CDR3 plus reference TRBV14 and TRBJ1-1, the full variable domain is EAGVTQFPSHSVIEKGQTVTLRCDPISGHDNLYWYRRVMGKEIKFLLHFVKESKQDESGMPNNRFLAERTGGTYSTLKVQPAELEDSGVYFCASSQVKGEAFFGQGTRLTVV.

The genes are TRBV7-2 and TRBJ2-3; 7 nucleotides line up with TRBD2. Germline lookup yields CDR1 SGHTA and CDR2 FQGNSA. This CDR3 spans 13 amino acids. With V trimmed by 4 bases and J by 13 bases, 11 bases remained unmatched. CDR3 loop: CASSSLTSSPEYF. The CDR3 bases are TGTGCCAGCAGCTCTTTGACTAGCTCCCCGGAGTATTTT. Drawing the rest from reference TRBV7-2 and TRBJ2-3, the complete variable domain is GAGVSQSPSNKVTEKGKDVELRCDPISGHTALYWYRQSLGQGLEFLIYFQGNSAPDKSGLPSDRFSAERTGGSVSTLTIQRTQQEDSAVYLCASSSLTSSPEYFGPGTRLTVL.

The V call is TRBV29-1, the J call TRBJ2-1, with TRBD2 matching over 9 bases. Germline values: CDR1 SQVTM, CDR2 ANQGSEA. The CDR3 loop spans 13 amino acids. V was pared by 4 bases and J by 2 bases, with 0 bases of the junction left unmatched. DNA for the CDR3: TGCAGCGTTGGACTAGCGGCCTACAATGAGCAGTTCTTC. It codes for CSVGLAAYNEQFF.

The chain uses TRBV4-2 and TRBJ2-1, with TRBD1 as a possible D gene (6 bases). Trimming took off 4 bases at V and 8 bases at J, with 15 bases between the two ends. Looked up from germline, CDR1 is LGHNA and CDR2 is YNFKEQ. CDR3 length: 14 residues. CDR3 DNA sequence: TGTGCCAGCAGCCCACCCCGGACAGCCCATGAGCAGTTCTTC. Translated, it gives CASSPPRTAHEQFF.